The entry below gives a single TCR beta chain sequence along with its context. Libraries were prepared by immunoSEQ multiplex PCR; TCRdb keeps only in-frame clonotypes and omits some of them. The sample holds over 70,000 clones, over 75% seen once. The source of the sample is a study of blood T cell repertoires in COVID-19. Per germline, CDR1 MNHEY and CDR2 SVGAGI. V was pared by 7 bases and J by 2 bases, with 4 bases of the junction left unmatched. The CDR3 totals 14 residues. Material: peripheral blood. This receptor was identified in a man of 80 years or more with acute or convalescent COVID-19. The chain carries TRBV6-5 and TRBJ2-7, with 11 bases that match TRBD2. The CDR3 protein is CASILAGATYEQYF. The CDR3 DNA is TGTGCCAGCATACTAGCGGGGGCAACCTACGAGCAGTACTTC.